This T cell receptor beta chain was recorded in a study of blood T cell repertoires in COVID-19. On the study more broadly: Specimens from acute and convalescent COVID-19 originated in the United States, Italy and Spain. T cells, B-cell-depleted T cells, or PBMCs supplied cDNA or gDNA.

Patients at the Seattle site were enrolled during active infection and followed longitudinally. CDR3 size: 15 residues. V lost 6 bases, J lost 8 bases, and 6 bases stayed unmatched. Germline CDR1 MNHEY, CDR2 SVGAGI. Under the authors' procedure: Nucleated cell number was recorded as an estimate derived from reference gene primer amplification. TCRdb's copy holds only in-frame clones and misses some; the assay was immunoSEQ multiplex PCR. That table is the source of V, J and clone size, and D and trimming were worked out from the DNA. This table has some 200,000 clones, roughly 84% appearing once. The chain carries TRBV6-5 and TRBJ2-1, with 14 nucleotides matching TRBD2. Sequencing used peripheral blood. This receptor was identified in an elderly woman with COVID-19, enrolled during active disease. This chain's CDR3 is CASRPTSGGAYEQFF. The DNA for the CDR3 is TGTGCCAGCAGGCCGACTAGCGGGGGGGCCTATGAGCAGTTCTTC.